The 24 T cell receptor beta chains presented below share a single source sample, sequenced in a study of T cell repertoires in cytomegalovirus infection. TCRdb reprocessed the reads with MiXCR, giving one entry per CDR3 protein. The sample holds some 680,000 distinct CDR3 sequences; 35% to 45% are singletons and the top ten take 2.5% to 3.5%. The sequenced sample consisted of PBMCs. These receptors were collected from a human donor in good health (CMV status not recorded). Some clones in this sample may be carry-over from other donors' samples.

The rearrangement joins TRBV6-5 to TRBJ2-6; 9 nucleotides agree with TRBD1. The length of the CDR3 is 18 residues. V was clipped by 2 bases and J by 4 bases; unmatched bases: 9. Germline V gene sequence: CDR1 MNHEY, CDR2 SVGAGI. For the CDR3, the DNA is TGTGCCAGCAGTTACCGGGACAGGGAAGTTGCCGGGGCCAACGTCCTGACTTTC. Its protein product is CASSYRDREVAGANVLTF.

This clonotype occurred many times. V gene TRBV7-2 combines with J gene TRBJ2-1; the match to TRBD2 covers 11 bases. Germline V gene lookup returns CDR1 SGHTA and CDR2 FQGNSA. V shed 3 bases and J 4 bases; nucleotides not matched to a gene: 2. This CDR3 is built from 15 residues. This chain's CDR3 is CASSFSSGRYNEQFF. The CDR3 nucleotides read TGTGCCAGCAGCTTTTCTAGCGGGAGGTACAATGAGCAGTTCTTC.

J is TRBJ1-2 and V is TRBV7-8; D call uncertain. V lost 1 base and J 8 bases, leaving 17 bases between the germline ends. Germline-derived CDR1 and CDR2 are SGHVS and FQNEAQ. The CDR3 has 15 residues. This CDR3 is CASSLVGTESAGYTF. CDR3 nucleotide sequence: TGTGCCAGCAGCTTAGTCGGAACAGAGAGCGCGGGCTACACCTTC.

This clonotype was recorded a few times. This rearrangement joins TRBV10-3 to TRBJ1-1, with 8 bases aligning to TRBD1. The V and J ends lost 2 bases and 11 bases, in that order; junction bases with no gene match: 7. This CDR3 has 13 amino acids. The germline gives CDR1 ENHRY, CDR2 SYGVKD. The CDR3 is CAISEQGAKEAFF. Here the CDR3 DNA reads TGTGCCATCAGTGAGCAGGGGGCTAAGGAGGCTTTCTTT.

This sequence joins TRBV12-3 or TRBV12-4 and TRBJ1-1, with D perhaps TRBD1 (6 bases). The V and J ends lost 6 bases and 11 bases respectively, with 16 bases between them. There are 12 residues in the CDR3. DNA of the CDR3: TGTGCCAGCAGCCAGGACAGTTGGAGGGCTTTCTTT. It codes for CASSQDSWRAFF.

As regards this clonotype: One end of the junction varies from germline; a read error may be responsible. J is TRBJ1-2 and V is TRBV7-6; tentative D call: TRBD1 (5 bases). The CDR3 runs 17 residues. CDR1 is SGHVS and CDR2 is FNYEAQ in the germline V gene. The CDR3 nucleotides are TGTGCCAGCAGCTTAGCGGGTCGGCAGGGAGTTACCTATGGCTACCCCTTC. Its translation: CASSLAGRQGVTYGYPF.

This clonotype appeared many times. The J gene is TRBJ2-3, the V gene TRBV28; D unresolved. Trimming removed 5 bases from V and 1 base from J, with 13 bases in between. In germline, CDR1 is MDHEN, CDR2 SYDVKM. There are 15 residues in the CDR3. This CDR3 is CASSIAARGTDTQYF. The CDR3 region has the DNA TGTGCCAGCAGTATTGCGGCCCGCGGCACAGATACGCAGTATTTT.

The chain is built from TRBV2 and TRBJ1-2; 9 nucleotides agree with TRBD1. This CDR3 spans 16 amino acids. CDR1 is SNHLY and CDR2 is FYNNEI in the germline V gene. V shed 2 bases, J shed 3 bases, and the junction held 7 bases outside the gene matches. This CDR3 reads CASSEFTGQGYYGYTF. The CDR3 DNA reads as TGTGCCAGCAGTGAATTTACCGGACAGGGGTACTATGGCTACACCTTC.

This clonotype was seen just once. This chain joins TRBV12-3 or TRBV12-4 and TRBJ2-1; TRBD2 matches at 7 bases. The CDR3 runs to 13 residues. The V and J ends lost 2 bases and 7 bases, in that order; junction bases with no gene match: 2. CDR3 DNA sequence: TGTGCCAGCAGTTTACGGGGGGAGAATGAGCAGTTCTTC. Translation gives CASSLRGENEQFF.

The DNA for the CDR3 is TGTGCCAGCAGCCTCCCGGGACCAGAGAACAATGAGCAGTTCTTC. The encoded protein is CASSLPGPENNEQFF. The chain uses TRBV5-6 and TRBJ2-1, with D perhaps given as TRBD1 or TRBD2 (5 bases each). Germline lookup yields CDR1 SGHDT and CDR2 YYEEEE. The CDR3 is 15 amino acids. With 4 bases removed from V and 5 bases from J, the gap between germline ends came to 16 bases.

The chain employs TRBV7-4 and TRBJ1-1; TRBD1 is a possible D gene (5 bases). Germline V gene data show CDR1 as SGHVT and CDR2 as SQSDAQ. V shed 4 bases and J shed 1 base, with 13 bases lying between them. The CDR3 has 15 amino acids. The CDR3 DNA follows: TGTGCCAGCAGCTCGACAGCTTGGTGGAACACTGAAGCTTTCTTT. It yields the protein CASSSTAWWNTEAFF.

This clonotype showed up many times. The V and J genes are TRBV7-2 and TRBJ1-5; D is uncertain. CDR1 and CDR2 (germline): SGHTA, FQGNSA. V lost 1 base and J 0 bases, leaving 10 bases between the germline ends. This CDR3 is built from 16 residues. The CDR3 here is CASSLGSRNSNQPQHF. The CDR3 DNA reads TGTGCCAGCAGCTTAGGTTCACGCAATAGCAATCAGCCCCAGCATTTT.

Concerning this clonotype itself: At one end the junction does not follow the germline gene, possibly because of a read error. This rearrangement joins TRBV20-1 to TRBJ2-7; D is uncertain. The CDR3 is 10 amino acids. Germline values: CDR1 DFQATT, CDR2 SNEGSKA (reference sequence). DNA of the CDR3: TGCAGTGCTAGCCACTACGATCAGTACTTC. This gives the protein CSASHYDQYF.

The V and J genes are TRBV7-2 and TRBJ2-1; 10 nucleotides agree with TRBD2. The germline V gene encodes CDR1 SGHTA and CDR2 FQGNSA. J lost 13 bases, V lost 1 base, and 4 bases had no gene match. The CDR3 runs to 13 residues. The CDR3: CASSLGLAGDQFF. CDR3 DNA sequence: TGTGCCAGCAGCTTAGGCCTAGCGGGAGACCAGTTCTTC.

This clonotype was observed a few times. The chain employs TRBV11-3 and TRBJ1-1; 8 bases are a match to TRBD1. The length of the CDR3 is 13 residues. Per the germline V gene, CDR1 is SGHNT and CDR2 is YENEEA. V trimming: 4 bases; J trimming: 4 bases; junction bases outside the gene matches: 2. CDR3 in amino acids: CASSWTGTTEAFF. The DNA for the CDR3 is TGTGCCAGCAGCTGGACAGGGACCACTGAAGCTTTCTTT.

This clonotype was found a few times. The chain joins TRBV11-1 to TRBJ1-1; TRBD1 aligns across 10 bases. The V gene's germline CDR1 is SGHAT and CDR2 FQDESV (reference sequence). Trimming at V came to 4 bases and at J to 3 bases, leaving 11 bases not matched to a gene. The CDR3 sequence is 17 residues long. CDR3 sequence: CASSWERGTGEDTEAFF. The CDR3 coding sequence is TGTGCCAGCAGCTGGGAGCGGGGGACAGGGGAGGACACTGAAGCTTTCTTT.

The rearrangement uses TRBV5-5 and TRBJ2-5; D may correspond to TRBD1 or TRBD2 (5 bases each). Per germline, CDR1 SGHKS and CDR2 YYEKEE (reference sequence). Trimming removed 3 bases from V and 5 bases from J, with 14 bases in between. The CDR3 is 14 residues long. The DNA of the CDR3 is TGTGCCAGCAGCTCGGGACGGACGAGGGAGACCCAGTACTTC. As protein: CASSSGRTRETQYF.

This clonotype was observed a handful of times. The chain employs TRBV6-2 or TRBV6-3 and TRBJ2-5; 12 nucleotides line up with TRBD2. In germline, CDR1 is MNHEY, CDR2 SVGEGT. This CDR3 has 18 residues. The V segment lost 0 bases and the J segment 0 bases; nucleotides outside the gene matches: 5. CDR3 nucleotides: TGTGCCAGCAGTTACTCGAGGCTAGCGGGGGGGTACCAAGAGACCCAGTACTTC. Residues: CASSYSRLAGGYQETQYF.

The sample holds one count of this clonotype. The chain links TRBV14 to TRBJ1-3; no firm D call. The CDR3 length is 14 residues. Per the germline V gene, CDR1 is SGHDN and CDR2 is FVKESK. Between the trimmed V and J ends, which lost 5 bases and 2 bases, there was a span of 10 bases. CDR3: CASSFRGAGNTIYF. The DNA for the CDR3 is TGTGCCAGCAGCTTCCGCGGAGCTGGAAACACCATATATTTT.

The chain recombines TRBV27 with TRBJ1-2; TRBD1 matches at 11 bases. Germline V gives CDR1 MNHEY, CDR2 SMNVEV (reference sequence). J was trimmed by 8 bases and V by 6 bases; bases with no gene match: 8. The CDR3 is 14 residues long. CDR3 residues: CASSPGQGVRGYTF. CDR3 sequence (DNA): TGTGCCAGCAGCCCGGGACAGGGGGTGCGGGGCTACACCTTC.

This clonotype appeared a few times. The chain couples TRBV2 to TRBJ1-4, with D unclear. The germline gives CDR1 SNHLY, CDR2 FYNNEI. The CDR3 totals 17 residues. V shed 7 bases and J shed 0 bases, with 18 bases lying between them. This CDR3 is CASKGMPAPTTNEKLFF. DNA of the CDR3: TGTGCCAGCAAAGGGATGCCGGCCCCTACAACTAATGAAAAACTGTTTTTT. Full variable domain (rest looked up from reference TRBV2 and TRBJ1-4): EPEVTQTPSHQVTQMGQEVILRCVPISNHLYFYWYRQILGQKVEFLVSFYNNEISEKSEIFDDQFSVERPDGSNFTLKIRSTKLEDSAMYFCASKGMPAPTTNEKLFFGSGTQLSVL.

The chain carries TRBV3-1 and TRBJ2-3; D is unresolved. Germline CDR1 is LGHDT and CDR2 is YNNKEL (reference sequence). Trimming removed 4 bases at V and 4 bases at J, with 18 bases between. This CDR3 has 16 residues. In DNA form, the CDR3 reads TGTGCCAGCAGCCCCCAAGGTACAGCACCATCAGATACGCAGTATTTT. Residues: CASSPQGTAPSDTQYF.

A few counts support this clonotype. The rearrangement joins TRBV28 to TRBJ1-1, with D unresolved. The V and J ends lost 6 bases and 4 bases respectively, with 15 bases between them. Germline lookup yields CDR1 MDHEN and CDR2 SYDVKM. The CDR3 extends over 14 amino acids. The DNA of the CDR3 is TGTGCCAGCAGCCATAACGACATGAGCACTGAAGCTTTCTTT. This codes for CASSHNDMSTEAFF.

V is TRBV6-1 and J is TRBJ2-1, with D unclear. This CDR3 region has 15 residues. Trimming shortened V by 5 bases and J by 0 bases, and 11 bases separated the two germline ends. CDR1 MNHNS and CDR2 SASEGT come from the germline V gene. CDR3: CASSFDHHSYNEQFF. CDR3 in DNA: TGTGCCAGCAGTTTCGACCACCACTCCTACAATGAGCAGTTCTTC.